Below, one T cell receptor beta chain is given with its context. V lost 1 base and J 5 bases, leaving 15 bases between the germline ends. Germline V lookup: CDR1 SGHRS, CDR2 YFSETQ. This CDR3 region has 16 residues. This specimen belongs to a study of technical replicates of blood from several donors. Libraries were prepared by immunoSEQ multiplex PCR; TCRdb keeps only in-frame clonotypes and omits some of them. The sample lists about 70,000 clones, nearly 98% occurring once. The gene calls are TRBV5-1 and TRBJ2-2; D gene unclear. This clonotype was obtained from a human donor in good health. The sequencing input was T cells isolated from PBMCs. The CDR3, as DNA: TGCGCCAGCAGCTTGCACGGCGACCCGAGGACCGGGGAGCTGTTTTTT. This gives the protein CASSLHGDPRTGELFF.